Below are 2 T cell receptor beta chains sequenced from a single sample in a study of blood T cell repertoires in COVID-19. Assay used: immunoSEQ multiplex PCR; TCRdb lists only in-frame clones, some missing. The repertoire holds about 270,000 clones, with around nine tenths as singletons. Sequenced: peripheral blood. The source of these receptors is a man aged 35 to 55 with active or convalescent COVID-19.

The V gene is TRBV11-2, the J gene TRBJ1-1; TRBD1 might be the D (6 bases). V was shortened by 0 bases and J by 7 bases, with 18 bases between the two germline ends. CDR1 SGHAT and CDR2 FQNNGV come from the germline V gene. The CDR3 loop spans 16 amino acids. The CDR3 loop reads CASSLDQGTPNREAFF. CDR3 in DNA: TGTGCCAGCAGCTTAGATCAGGGGACGCCTAACCGTGAAGCTTTCTTT. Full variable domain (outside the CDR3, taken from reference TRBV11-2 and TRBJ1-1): EAGVAQSPRYKIIEKRQSVAFWCNPISGHATLYWYQQILGQGPKLLIQFQNNGVVDDSQLPKDRFSAERLKGVDSTLKIQPAKLEDSAVYLCASSLDQGTPNREAFFGQGTRLTVV.

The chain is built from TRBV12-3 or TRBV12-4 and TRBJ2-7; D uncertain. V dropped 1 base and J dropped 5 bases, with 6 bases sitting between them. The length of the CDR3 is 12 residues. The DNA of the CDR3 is TGTGCCAGCAGTTTAGATGGGCACGAGCAGTACTTC. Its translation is CASSLDGHEQYF.